The rows below give T cell receptor beta chains drawn from one sample of a study of T cells in narcolepsy. TCRdb's copy holds only in-frame clones and misses some; the assay was immunoSEQ multiplex PCR. The sample has about 30,000 clones; around four fifths are singletons. Sequencing was done on a sample of CD45RA- memory CD4+ T cells from PBMCs. The source is a human donor with narcolepsy. Each CDR3 is given with its conserved first and last residue. The order of the fields is V gene, D gene, clone size, J gene, CDR3 protein, CDR3 DNA. The D gene is left open where the match is weak. Rows give clone size only sometimes, using once, few, many, or a class for an expanded clone.

TRBV21-1	NA	NA	TRBJ2-7	CASRESYEQYF	TGTGCCAGCAGGGAATCCTACGAGCAGTACTTC
TRBV6-1	TRBD2	NA	TRBJ2-7	CASSGQREGEQYF	TGTGCCAGCAGTGGTCAGCGGGAAGGGGAGCAGTACTTC
TRBV7-8	TRBD2	NA	TRBJ2-7	CASSIRGGTGYEQYF	TGTGCCAGCAGTATCCGGGGGGGGACTGGCTACGAGCAGTACTTC
TRBV7-3	NA	NA	TRBJ2-6	CASSLTSQPSSVLTF	TGTGCCAGCAGCTTAACGTCCCAGCCCTCCTCAGTCCTGACTTTC
TRBV19	TRBD1	NA	TRBJ1-2	CASRLTGGYTF	TGTGCCAGTAGACTGACAGGGGGCTACACCTTC
TRBV18	TRBD2	NA	TRBJ2-4	CASSPPAGAVNIQYF	TGTGCCAGCTCACCACCAGCGGGGGCGGTTAACATTCAGTACTTC
TRBV4-1	NA	NA	TRBJ1-2	CASSQVSVQTYGYTF	TGCGCCAGCAGCCAAGTCTCAGTTCAGACCTATGGCTACACCTTC
TRBV7-9	TRBD1	NA	TRBJ2-4	CASSLPGGTGVDIQYF	TGTGCCAGCAGCTTACCTGGGGGGACAGGAGTGGACATTCAGTACTTC
TRBV7-2	NA	NA	TRBJ2-7	CASSVEPIFSYEQYF	TGTGCCAGCAGCGTAGAACCTATCTTCTCCTACGAGCAGTACTTC
TRBV2	NA	NA	TRBJ1-1	CASTYGRGGGEAFF	TGTGCCAGCACCTACGGCCGCGGGGGAGGAGAAGCTTTCTTT
TRBV5-1	NA	NA	TRBJ2-2	CASSLYGGVDTGELFF	TGCGCCAGCAGCCTGTACGGGGGCGTGGACACCGGGGAGCTGTTTTTT
TRBV6-1	TRBD1	NA	TRBJ2-1	CASSSDRVNEQFF	TGTGCCAGCAGTTCCGACAGGGTCAATGAGCAGTTCTTC
TRBV5-1	NA	NA	TRBJ2-7	CASSIAGIPYEQYF	TGCGCCAGCAGCATAGCAGGGATCCCCTACGAGCAGTACTTC
TRBV30	NA	NA	TRBJ2-3	CAWSVRQSFNTDTQYF	TGTGCCTGGAGTGTACGACAGAGCTTCAACACAGATACGCAGTATTTT
TRBV28	NA	NA	TRBJ1-1	CASSLQILIGAFF	TGTGCCAGCAGTTTACAGATTTTAATTGGGGCTTTCTTT
TRBV28	TRBD2	NA	TRBJ2-5	CASSRGGNQETQYF	TGTGCCAGCAGCCGGGGGGGGAATCAAGAGACCCAGTACTTC
TRBV10-3	NA	NA	TRBJ1-3	CAGGLEAGNTIYF	TGTGCCGGGGGGCTGGAAGCTGGAAACACCATATATTTT
TRBV2	NA	few	TRBJ2-7	CASSESRTLGYSSYEQYF	TGTGCCAGCAGTGAATCCAGGACACTGGGATACAGCTCCTACGAGCAGTACTTC
TRBV6-1	NA	NA	TRBJ1-2	CASSQSKRANYGYTF	TGTGCCAGCAGCCAAAGCAAAAGGGCTAACTATGGCTACACCTTC
TRBV19	NA	NA	TRBJ1-3	CASSVTRDSGNTIYF	TGTGCCAGTAGTGTCACACGGGACTCTGGAAACACCATATATTTT
TRBV5-6	TRBD1	NA	TRBJ2-7	CASSFWDRAYEQYF	TGTGCCAGCAGCTTTTGGGACAGAGCCTACGAGCAGTACTTC
TRBV5-1	TRBD2	NA	TRBJ2-3	CASSLDKVAGTGDTQYF	TGCGCCAGCAGCTTGGATAAAGTAGCGGGAACGGGAGATACGCAGTATTTT